Listed here is a single T cell receptor beta chain. Germline-derived CDR1 and CDR2 are SGHTA and FQGTGA. The V end was cut by 1 base, the J end by 4 bases, with 14 bases between. The CDR3 consists of 16 residues. These data originate in a study of blood T cell repertoires in COVID-19. Background on the study: COVID-19 samples from acute and convalescent phases originated in the United States, Italy and Spain. PBMCs, B-cell-depleted T cells, or T cells provided the cDNA or gDNA that made up the material.

Original processing notes: Counts of nucleated cells, estimated from reference gene primer amplification, were obtained. The repertoire was sequenced with immunoSEQ multiplex PCR; TCRdb's copy has only in-frame clones and lacks some. V and J calls and clone size are copied from that table; D and trimming were computed from the DNA. This sample has almost 200,000 clones, with around four fifths found just once. The rearrangement joins TRBV7-3 to TRBJ2-1; D not resolved. The source is a man between 60 and 70 years old with COVID-19, enrolled during active disease. Input material: peripheral blood. CDR3 coding DNA: TGTGCCAGCAGCTTAAGTGGAAGACTCCTTTACAATGAGCAGTTCTTC. Its protein is CASSLSGRLLYNEQFF.